A selection of T cell receptor beta chains follows, all from one sample in a study of T-cell memory formation after mild COVID-19. A single record per CDR3 protein comes from TCRdb applying MiXCR to the 5' RACE reads. This sample yields 300,000 to 400,000 distinct CDR3 sequences, of which 13% to 15% are seen a single time; about 20% belongs to the top ten. Material: PBMCs or a T cell subset sorted from them (not recorded which). The receptors derive from a man younger than 30 who had mild COVID-19 (a few samples of this study predate the infection). Cell type and time point are not known. Both conserved end residues are part of each CDR3. Each record gives: CDR3 DNA, CDR3 protein, clone size, J gene, D gene, V gene. D genes are given only for firm matches. Rows give clone size only sometimes, using once, few, many, or a class for an expanded clone.

TGCAGTGCTAGACCCCCACTAGCGCCATACTACGAGCAGTACTTC,CSARPPLAPYYEQYF,few,TRBJ2-7,TRBD2,TRBV20-1
TGTGCCAGCACCAAAGACAGGGCCCGCTCTGGGGCCAACGTCCTGACTTTC,CASTKDRARSGANVLTF,few,TRBJ2-6,TRBD1,TRBV7-8
TGTGCCAGCAGCTTAGGGAATTCGGGGGCAGGACAGCCCCAGCATTTT,CASSLGNSGAGQPQHF,.,TRBJ1-5,.,TRBV7-2
TGCAGCGTTCGTCCCAGCAGCTATGGCTACACCTTC,CSVRPSSYGYTF,many,TRBJ1-2,.,TRBV29-1
TGTGCCAGCAGCGCCCGGACAGGTTGGGGTGGCTACACCTTC,CASSARTGWGGYTF,.,TRBJ1-2,TRBD1,TRBV3-1
TGTGCCAGCAGTTCTATCCGGGCTAACACCGGGGAGCTGTTTTTT,CASSSIRANTGELFF,few,TRBJ2-2,.,TRBV5-6
TGTGCCAGCACCTACGGGACTAGCGAGACCCAGTACTTC,CASTYGTSETQYF,few,TRBJ2-5,TRBD2,TRBV3-1
TGCGCCAGCAGCTTCGGGGGCCAATACAATGAGCAGTTCTTC,CASSFGGQYNEQFF,few,TRBJ2-1,.,TRBV5-1
TGTGCCAGCAGCATTGTACCGTTGGTCGATGAGCAGTTCTTC,CASSIVPLVDEQFF,.,TRBJ2-1,.,TRBV7-2
TGTGCCAGCAGCGGTACGTTGATTGCCCGCTGGGATACGCAGTATTTT,CASSGTLIARWDTQYF,.,TRBJ2-3,.,TRBV7-2
TGTGCCAGCAGCTCCCCGAGGTTAGCGGACACAGATACGCAGTATTTT,CASSSPRLADTDTQYF,many,TRBJ2-3,.,TRBV5-6
TGCGCCAGCAGCTCGACCAGAACAGGGGCAGCGAGCTCCTACAATGAGCAGTTCTTC,CASSSTRTGAASSYNEQFF,.,TRBJ2-1,TRBD1,TRBV5-1